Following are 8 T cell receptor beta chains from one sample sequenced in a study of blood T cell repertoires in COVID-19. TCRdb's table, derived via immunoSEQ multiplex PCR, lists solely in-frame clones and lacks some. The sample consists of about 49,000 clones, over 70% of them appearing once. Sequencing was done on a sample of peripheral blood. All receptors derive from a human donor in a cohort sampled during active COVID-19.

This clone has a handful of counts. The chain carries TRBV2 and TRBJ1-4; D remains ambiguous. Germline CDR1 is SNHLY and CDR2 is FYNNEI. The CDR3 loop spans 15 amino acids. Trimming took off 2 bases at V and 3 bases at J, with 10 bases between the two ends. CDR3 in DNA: TGTGCCAGCAGTGAATTTAGTTGGTCTAATGAAAAACTGTTTTTT. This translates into CASSEFSWSNEKLFF. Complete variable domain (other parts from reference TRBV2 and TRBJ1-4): EPEVTQTPSHQVTQMGQEVILRCVPISNHLYFYWYRQILGQKVEFLVSFYNNEISEKSEIFDDQFSVERPDGSNFTLKIRSTKLEDSAMYFCASSEFSWSNEKLFFGSGTQLSVL.

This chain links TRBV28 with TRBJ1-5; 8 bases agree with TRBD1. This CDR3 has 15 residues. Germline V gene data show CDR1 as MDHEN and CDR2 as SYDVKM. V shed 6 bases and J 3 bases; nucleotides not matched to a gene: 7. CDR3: CASSHPGQVNQPQHF. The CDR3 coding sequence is TGTGCCAGCAGCCATCCGGGACAGGTCAATCAGCCCCAGCATTTT.

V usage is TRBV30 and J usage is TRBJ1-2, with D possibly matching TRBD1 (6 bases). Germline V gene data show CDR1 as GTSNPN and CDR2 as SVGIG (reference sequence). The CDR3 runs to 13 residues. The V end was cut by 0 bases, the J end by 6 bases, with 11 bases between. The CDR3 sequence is CAWSVLGAHGYTF. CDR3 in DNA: TGTGCCTGGAGTGTACTGGGGGCGCATGGCTACACCTTC.

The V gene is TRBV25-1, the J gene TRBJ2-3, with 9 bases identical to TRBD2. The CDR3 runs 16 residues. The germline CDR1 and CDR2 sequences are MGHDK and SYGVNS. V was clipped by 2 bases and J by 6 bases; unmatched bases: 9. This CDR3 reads CASSEVGPSGRDTQYF. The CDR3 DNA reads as TGTGCCAGCAGTGAAGTAGGGCCAAGCGGGAGGGATACGCAGTATTTT.

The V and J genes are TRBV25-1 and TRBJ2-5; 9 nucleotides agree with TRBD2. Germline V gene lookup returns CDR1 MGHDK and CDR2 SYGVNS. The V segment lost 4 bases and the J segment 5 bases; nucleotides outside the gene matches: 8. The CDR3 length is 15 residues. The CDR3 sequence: CASSGEAGGAETQYF. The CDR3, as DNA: TGTGCCAGCAGTGGCGAAGCGGGAGGTGCGGAGACCCAGTACTTC.

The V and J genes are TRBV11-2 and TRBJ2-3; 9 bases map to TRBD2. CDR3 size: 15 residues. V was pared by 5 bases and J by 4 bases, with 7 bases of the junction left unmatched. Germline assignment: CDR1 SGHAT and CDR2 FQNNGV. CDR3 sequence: CASSRSGSFSDTQYF. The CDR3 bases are TGTGCCAGCAGCCGTAGCGGGAGTTTCTCAGATACGCAGTATTTT. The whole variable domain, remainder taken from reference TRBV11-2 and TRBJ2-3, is EAGVAQSPRYKIIEKRQSVAFWCNPISGHATLYWYQQILGQGPKLLIQFQNNGVVDDSQLPKDRFSAERLKGVDSTLKIQPAKLEDSAVYLCASSRSGSFSDTQYFGPGTRLTVL.

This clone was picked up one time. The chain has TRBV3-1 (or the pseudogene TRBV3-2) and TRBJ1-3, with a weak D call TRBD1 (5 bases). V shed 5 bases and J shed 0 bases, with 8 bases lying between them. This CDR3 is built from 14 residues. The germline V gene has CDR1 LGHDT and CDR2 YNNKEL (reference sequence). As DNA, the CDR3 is TGTGCCAGCAGCATAACAGGCTCTGGAAACACCATATATTTT. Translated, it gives CASSITGSGNTIYF.

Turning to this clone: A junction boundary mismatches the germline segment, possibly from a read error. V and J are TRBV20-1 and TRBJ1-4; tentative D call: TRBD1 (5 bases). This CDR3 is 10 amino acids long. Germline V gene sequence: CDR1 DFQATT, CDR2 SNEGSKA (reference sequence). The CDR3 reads CSAPRGVEVF. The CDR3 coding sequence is TGCAGTGCTCCCCGGGGGGTAGAGGTTTTT.